The rows below give T cell receptor beta chains drawn from one sample of a study of T cell repertoires in cytomegalovirus infection. One entry per CDR3 protein results from TCRdb running MiXCR on the reads. The data contain about 260,000 distinct CDR3 sequences, around 13% of them seen just once; the ten biggest clones take up around 8.7%. Material for sequencing was PBMCs. The receptor set was obtained from a human donor in good health (CMV status not recorded). Some clones in this sample may be carry-over from other donors' samples. Each CDR3 is given with its conserved first and last residue. A D gene is named only where the DNA matches it firmly. Part of the rows lack a size; the others show once, few, many or a class for expanded clones.

V gene	D gene	J gene	clone size	CDR3 DNA	CDR3 protein
TRBV24-1	-	TRBJ2-3	few	TGTGCCACCAGTGATTTGTCTGGACAGACGCAGTATTTT	CATSDLSGQTQYF
TRBV5-5	TRBD2	TRBJ2-1	-	TGTGCCAGCAGCATAGGGACTAGCGGGGGGGCCTTAAATGAGCAGTTCTTC	CASSIGTSGGALNEQFF
TRBV11-2	TRBD1	TRBJ1-1	few	TGTGCCAGCAGCCATACCACAGGGGGGTCCACTGAAGCTTTCTTT	CASSHTTGGSTEAFF
TRBV12-3/TRBV12-4	-	TRBJ1-1	-	TGTGCCAGCAGTTTTGGGGGGCTCCCGCCCGAAGCTTTCTTT	CASSFGGLPPEAFF
TRBV13	-	TRBJ1-2	-	TGTGCCAGCAGCGGAGTCCAGGCGGGATATGGCTACACCTTC	CASSGVQAGYGYTF
TRBV18	TRBD1	TRBJ2-7	-	TGTGCCAGCTCATCTCCGGGACAGGGGACCTACGAGCAGTACTTC	CASSSPGQGTYEQYF
TRBV29-1	-	TRBJ1-4	-	TGCAGCGTTGAATCTCGGACTAATGAAAAACTGTTTTTT	CSVESRTNEKLFF
TRBV7-2	TRBD1	TRBJ2-3	many	TGTGCCAGCAGCTCAAGACAGGGTACCTTCTTCGATACGCAGTATTTT	CASSSRQGTFFDTQYF
TRBV7-2	-	TRBJ1-4	many	TGTGCCAGCAGCTTAGCGCAAGGATTCGCCGGGGAAAAACTGTTTTTT	CASSLAQGFAGEKLFF
TRBV18	TRBD1	TRBJ1-2	-	TGTGCCAGCTCACCTCAAGAACAGGGGAGTGGCTACACCTTC	CASSPQEQGSGYTF
TRBV6-2/TRBV6-3	-	TRBJ2-3	-	TGTGCCAGCAGTTACTGGGCTAGCACAGATACGCAGTATTTT	CASSYWASTDTQYF
TRBV12-3/TRBV12-4	-	TRBJ2-1	many	TGTGCCAGCACCCTTTCGGGCTCCTACAATGAGCAGTTCTTC	CASTLSGSYNEQFF
TRBV7-9	TRBD2	TRBJ2-7	few	TGTGCCAGCAGCCACAAGACTAGCGGGAGTGTCGGCGAGCAGTACTTC	CASSHKTSGSVGEQYF
TRBV6-6	-	TRBJ1-1	few	TGTGCCAGCAGTCAGCTCGCGACAGGAATGGCTGAAGCTTTCTTT	CASSQLATGMAEAFF
TRBV27	-	TRBJ2-1	many	TGTGCCAGCAGTTTATCGGCCCAGCGGAGCCCCTCCTACAATGAGCAGTTCTTC	CASSLSAQRSPSYNEQFF
TRBV20-1	TRBD1	TRBJ1-2	-	TGCAGTTGCACCTCGTGGGCAGGGGGAAGGGGCTACACCTTC	CSCTSWAGGRGYTF
TRBV7-2	-	TRBJ2-7	many	TGTGCCAGCAGCCGCCAGACAGGAGCCGGCGGCGAGCAGTACTTC	CASSRQTGAGGEQYF
TRBV28	TRBD1	TRBJ2-7	many	TGTGCCAGCAGCCTGGGACAGGGGGCCGAGCAGTACTTC	CASSLGQGAEQYF
TRBV5-1	-	TRBJ2-3	few	TGCGCCAGCAGCTTCCCGGACGTAACCATTTTTTTT	CASSFPDVTIFF
TRBV7-2	TRBD2	TRBJ2-1	many	TGTGCCAGCAGCTTGGGGGGGATGGGCGGTCCCTACAATGAGCAGTTCTTC	CASSLGGMGGPYNEQFF
TRBV28	-	TRBJ1-2	few	TGTGCCAGCAGTTCCGAGGGGATATTGAGGCGATACTATGGCTACACCTTC	CASSSEGILRRYYGYTF
TRBV7-2	-	TRBJ2-7	few	TGTGCCAGCAGCTTAAGGAGTATGGCGGTTTCCTACGAGCAGTACTTC	CASSLRSMAVSYEQYF
TRBV20-1	TRBD2	TRBJ2-1	few	TGCAGTGCCCCCGGACTAGTCCTAAACGCCTACAATGAGCAGTTCTTC	CSAPGLVLNAYNEQFF
TRBV28	-	TRBJ1-5	many	TGTGCCAGCATCAACACACTCTACAGGGTAGACAGCAATCAGCCCCAGCATTTT	CASINTLYRVDSNQPQHF
TRBV12-5	-	TRBJ1-2	-	TGTGCTAGTGGTTTGTGGGTCGGTCGCGACGTTGGGGGCTACACCTTC	CASGLWVGRDVGGYTF
TRBV29-1	-	TRBJ1-1	-	TGCAGCGTTGGGTGGGCTGAAGCTTTCTTT	CSVGWAEAFF
TRBV6-2/TRBV6-3	TRBD1	TRBJ1-1	-	TGTGCCAGCAGAGACTATACAGGGGTTTGGACTGAAGCTTTCTTT	CASRDYTGVWTEAFF
TRBV7-9	-	TRBJ2-5	many	TGTGCCAGCACCCCGCCCGGGGCTGCAGATCAAGAGACCCAGTACTTC	CASTPPGAADQETQYF
TRBV7-6	-	TRBJ2-7	many	TGTGCCAGCAGCCCCGAGGGGGGTCTCACGATTTACGAGCAGTACTTC	CASSPEGGLTIYEQYF
TRBV9	TRBD1	TRBJ1-2	-	TGTGCCAGCAGTCCCGGGACAGGGGGCCGAGTGGTTGGTGGCTACACCTTC	CASSPGTGGRVVGGYTF
TRBV4-3	-	TRBJ2-2	-	TGCGCCAGCAGCCAGCTAGGAGCTTCCGGGGAGCTGTTTTTT	CASSQLGASGELFF
TRBV28	TRBD2	TRBJ2-5	many	TGTGCCAGCAGCTCCTACCTTACTAGCGGGATCCAAGAGACCCAGTACTTC	CASSSYLTSGIQETQYF
TRBV6-5	-	TRBJ1-2	-	TGTGCCAGCAGAAGAGACCCTTTTAGGCTCTTCGGCTACACCTTC	CASRRDPFRLFGYTF
TRBV29-1	-	TRBJ2-7	many	TGCAGCGTTGCTGCCACTCGACCGGGGGACCTCAGACAGTACTTC	CSVAATRPGDLRQYF
TRBV12-3/TRBV12-4	TRBD2	TRBJ2-3	many	TGTGCCAGTAGTTTAGGCGGGGGTAGCGGTAGCACAGATACGCAGTATTTT	CASSLGGGSGSTDTQYF
TRBV6-6	TRBD2	TRBJ2-7	few	TGTGCCAGCAGTTATTGGACCCCGGGACTAGATAACTACGAGCAGTACTTC	CASSYWTPGLDNYEQYF
TRBV4-1	TRBD2	TRBJ2-1	many	TGCGCCAGCAGCCAAGTGTCTAGCGGGAATATTAGGTCGCAGTTCTTC	CASSQVSSGNIRSQFF
TRBV12-5	-	TRBJ1-6	many	TGTGCTAGTGGTTTGGAGACAGTCCGATCACCCCTCCACTTT	CASGLETVRSPLHF
TRBV15	-	TRBJ1-2	-	TGTGCCACCAGCAGAGACGGGACTAACTATGGCTACACCTTC	CATSRDGTNYGYTF
TRBV10-3	-	TRBJ2-7	many	TGTGCCATCAGGACCCAGAACTACGAGCAGTACTTC	CAIRTQNYEQYF
TRBV7-3	-	TRBJ2-3	few	TGTGCCAGCAGCCTCCCCGGGGATACGCAGTATTTT	CASSLPGDTQYF
TRBV20-1	TRBD1	TRBJ1-5	few	TGCAGTGTAGGACAGGGGAAACAGCCCCAGCATTTT	CSVGQGKQPQHF
TRBV10-3	TRBD1	TRBJ1-1	many	TGTGCCATCAGGGCCGGACAGGGGGCCAACACTGAAGCTTTCTTT	CAIRAGQGANTEAFF
TRBV7-2	-	TRBJ1-6	many	TGTGCCAGCAGCTTAGTCGGGGGGGCCGGTAATTCACCCCTCCACTTT	CASSLVGGAGNSPLHF
TRBV10-3	TRBD1	TRBJ2-1	many	TGTGCCATCAGTCCCGGGACAGGGGATCACAATGAGCAGTTCTTC	CAISPGTGDHNEQFF
TRBV7-2	-	TRBJ2-4	many	TGTGCCAGCACCACACGACTAGCCAAAAACATTCAGTACTTC	CASTTRLAKNIQYF
TRBV7-2	TRBD2	TRBJ2-1	many	TGTGCCAGCAGCTTGGGGCGGGGGAGACGTTACAATGAGCAGTTCTTC	CASSLGRGRRYNEQFF